This passage covers 2 T cell receptor beta chains from one sample sequenced in a study of T cells after yellow fever vaccination (dated by TCRdb to the late 2010s). The treatment or condition label of this sample denotes: live attenuated yellow fever vaccine strain. Library generation was performed with 5' RACE. Sequencing relied on an Illumina HiSeq 2500. TCRdb handled the public reads itself, with Q25 trimming in fastp and clone calling in MiXCR, and kept productive beta chains. All rows with the same CDR3 protein become a single entry with the most common DNA and genes. The sample table contains a few hundred thousand distinct CDR3 sequences; only one count was recorded for more than 5.5% of them. Approximately 15% of the sample goes to the ten largest clones. This sample comprised PBMCs, obtained 5 days after the yellow fever booster vaccination. The source of these receptors is a man between 25 and 39 years old who received the YFV17D yellow fever vaccine.

This clonotype was seen more than once but under ten times. This chain connects TRBV20-1 to TRBJ2-3; a weak D match, TRBD2 (5 bases). Germline V lookup: CDR1 DFQATT, CDR2 SNEGSKA (reference sequence). The CDR3 spans 15 residues. V was trimmed by 6 bases and J by 4 bases, leaving 20 bases between them. The CDR3 protein is CSATRQDGVADTQYF. Here the CDR3 DNA reads TGCAGTGCAACCCGTCAAGACGGGGTAGCAGATACGCAGTATTTT.

This clonotype has at least ten counts. The CDR3 protein is CASSAENTEAFF. For the CDR3, the DNA is TGCGCCAGCAGTGCAGAGAACACTGAAGCTTTCTTT. The J gene is TRBJ1-1, the V gene TRBV5-1; no definite D call. The length of the CDR3 is 12 residues. Germline V gives CDR1 SGHRS, CDR2 YFSETQ. Trimming left V 5 bases short and J 1 base short, with 6 bases between. Filled out from reference TRBV5-1 and TRBJ1-1, the complete variable domain reads KAGVTQTPRYLIKTRGQQVTLSCSPISGHRSVSWYQQTPGQGLQFLFEYFSETQRNKGNFPGRFSGRQFSNSRSEMNVSTLELGDSALYLCASSAENTEAFFGQGTRLTVV.